The entry below describes one T cell receptor (beta chain). This CDR3 comprises 15 residues. V was trimmed by 5 bases and J by 5 bases, leaving 18 bases between them. These data belong to a study of CD8 T cells in Susac syndrome. RNA, at about 0.45 to 1 ug, was reverse transcribed with random hexamers. MiXCR, run by TCRdb on the immunoSEQ multiplex PCR reads, gives a single entry per CDR3 protein. The data contain hundreds of thousands of distinct CDR3 sequences, approximately 92% of them seen just once; the ten biggest clones take up less than 0.075%. The chain employs TRBV12-3 or TRBV12-4 and TRBJ1-1; D perhaps matches TRBD1 (6 bases). The clonotype comes from a human donor with multiple sclerosis. Sequenced input: CD4+ T cells from PBMCs. The CDR3 DNA reads as TGTGCCAGCAGTCCCCTCGGGGGGGCAGGGACTGAAGCTTTCTTT. Amino acid sequence: CASSPLGGAGTEAFF.